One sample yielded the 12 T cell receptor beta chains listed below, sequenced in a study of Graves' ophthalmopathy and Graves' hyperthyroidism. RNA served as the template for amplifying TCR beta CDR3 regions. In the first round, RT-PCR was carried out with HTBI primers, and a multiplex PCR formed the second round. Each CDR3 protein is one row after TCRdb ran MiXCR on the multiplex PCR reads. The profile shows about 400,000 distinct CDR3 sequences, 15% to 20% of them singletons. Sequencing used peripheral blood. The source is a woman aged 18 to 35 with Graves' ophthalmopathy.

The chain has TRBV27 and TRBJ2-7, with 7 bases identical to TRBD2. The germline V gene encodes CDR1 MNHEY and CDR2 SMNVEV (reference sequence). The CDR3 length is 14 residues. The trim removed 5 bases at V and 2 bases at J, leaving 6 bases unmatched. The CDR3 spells CASSGERGAYEQYF. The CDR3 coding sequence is TGTGCCAGCAGTGGGGAACGGGGGGCCTACGAGCAGTACTTC.

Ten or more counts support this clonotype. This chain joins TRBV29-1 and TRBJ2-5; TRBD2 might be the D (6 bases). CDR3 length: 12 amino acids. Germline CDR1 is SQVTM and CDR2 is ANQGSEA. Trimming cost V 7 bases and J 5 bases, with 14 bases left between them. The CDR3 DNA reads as TGCAGCGCCAGGCGTCGGGGGGAGACCCAGTACTTC. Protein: CSARRRGETQYF.

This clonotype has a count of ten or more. The chain's CDR3 is CASSYSGSSYNSPLHF. Written as DNA, the CDR3 is TGTGCCAGCAGTTACTCGGGCAGCTCCTATAATTCACCCCTCCACTTT. V and J are TRBV6-5 and TRBJ1-6, with D hard to call. The CDR3 extends over 16 amino acids. The V end was cut by 0 bases, the J end by 0 bases, with 6 bases between. CDR1 MNHEY and CDR2 SVGAGI come from the germline V gene.

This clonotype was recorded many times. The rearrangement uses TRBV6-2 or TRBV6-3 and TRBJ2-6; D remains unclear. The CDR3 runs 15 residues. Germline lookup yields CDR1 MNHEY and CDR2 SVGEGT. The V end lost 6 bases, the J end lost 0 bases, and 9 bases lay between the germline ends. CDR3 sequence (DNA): TGTGCCAGCAGACGCGACAACTCTGGGGCCAACGTCCTGACTTTC. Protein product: CASRRDNSGANVLTF.

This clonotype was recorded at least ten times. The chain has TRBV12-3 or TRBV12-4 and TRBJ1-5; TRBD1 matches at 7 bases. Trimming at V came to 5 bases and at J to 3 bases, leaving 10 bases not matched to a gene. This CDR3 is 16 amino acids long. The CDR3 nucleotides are TGTGCCAGCAGTGACGTGCTTGGGACAGTCAATCAGCCCCAGCATTTT. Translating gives CASSDVLGTVNQPQHF.

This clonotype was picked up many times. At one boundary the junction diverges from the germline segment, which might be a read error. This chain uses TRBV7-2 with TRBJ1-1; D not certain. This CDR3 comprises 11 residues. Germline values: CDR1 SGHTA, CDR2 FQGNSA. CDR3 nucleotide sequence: TGTGCCAGCAGCTTAGATCTTCTGGTGTCCTTT. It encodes CASSLDLLVSF.

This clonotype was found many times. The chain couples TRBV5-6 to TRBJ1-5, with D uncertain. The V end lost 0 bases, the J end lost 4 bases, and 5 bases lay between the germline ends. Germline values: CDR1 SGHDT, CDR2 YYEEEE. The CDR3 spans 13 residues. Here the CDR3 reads CASSLERNQPQHF. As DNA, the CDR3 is TGTGCCAGCAGCTTGGAGCGGAATCAGCCCCAGCATTTT.

The chain's CDR3 is CSAVQGFYGYTF. CDR3 nucleotide sequence: TGCAGTGCTGTACAGGGCTTCTATGGCTACACCTTC. The V and J genes are TRBV20-1 and TRBJ1-2; tentative D call: TRBD1 (6 bases). The V end was cut by 5 bases, the J end by 4 bases, with 11 bases between. Looked up from germline, CDR1 is DFQATT and CDR2 is SNEGSKA (reference sequence). This CDR3 region has 12 residues.

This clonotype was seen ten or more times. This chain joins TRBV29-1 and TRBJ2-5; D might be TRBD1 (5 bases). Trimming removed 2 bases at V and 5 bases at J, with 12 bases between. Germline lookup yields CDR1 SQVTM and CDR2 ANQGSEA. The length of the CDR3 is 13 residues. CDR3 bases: TGCAGCGTTGAACGGCAGGGTTTGGAGACCCAGTACTTC. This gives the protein CSVERQGLETQYF.

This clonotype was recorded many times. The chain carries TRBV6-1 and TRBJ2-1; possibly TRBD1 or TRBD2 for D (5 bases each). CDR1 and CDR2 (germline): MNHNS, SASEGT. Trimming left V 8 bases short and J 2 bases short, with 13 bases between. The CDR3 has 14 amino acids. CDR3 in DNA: TGTGCCAGCGAAATAGGGGACCCCTACAATGAGCAGTTCTTC. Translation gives CASEIGDPYNEQFF.

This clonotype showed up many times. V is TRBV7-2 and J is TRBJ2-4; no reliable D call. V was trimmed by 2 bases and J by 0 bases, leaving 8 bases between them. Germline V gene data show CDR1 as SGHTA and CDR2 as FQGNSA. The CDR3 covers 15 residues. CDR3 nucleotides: TGTGCCAGCAGCTTACAAAAACTAGCCAAAAACATTCAGTACTTC. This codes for CASSLQKLAKNIQYF.

As DNA, the CDR3 is TGTGCCAGCAGCTTGGGACGCTCTAACTATGGCTACACCTTC. Protein product: CASSLGRSNYGYTF. The J gene is TRBJ1-2, the V gene TRBV5-5, with unresolved D. Germline-derived CDR1 and CDR2 are SGHKS and YYEKEE (reference sequence). V lost 0 bases and J 0 bases, leaving 6 bases between the germline ends. This CDR3 is built from 14 residues.